This TCR beta chain was observed in a study of PD-1 blockade in classical Hodgkin lymphoma. Time point in this sample: cycle 4 day 1 (C4D1), after more than 5 weeks of nivolumab. No patient escaped relapse after autologous stem cell transplantation, and brentuximab vedotin exposure varied. With magnetic negative selection, CD4+ T cells were purified from PBMCs that had been thawed. Classifying best responses yielded complete response, partial response or progressive disease. CDR3 size: 16 residues. The V end lost 8 bases, the J end lost 3 bases, and 20 bases lay between the germline ends. Sequencing was performed with immunoSEQ multiplex PCR; in TCRdb, only in-frame clones are kept and a portion is missing. This table holds 25,000 to 35,000 clones, around 84% found once.

This sequence was found in a human donor with classical Hodgkin lymphoma. This specimen was CD4+ T cells from blood, taken before the fourth cycle of nivolumab. This chain joins TRBV23-1 and TRBJ1-5, with D possibly matching TRBD1 (5 bases). TRBV23-1 is recorded as an ORF, its role being uncertain. The CDR3 DNA reads as TGCGCCAGCCAAAGAAAGGACGGGACGATCAATCAGCCCCAGCATTTT. The encoded protein is CASQRKDGTINQPQHF.